The next 31 T cell receptor beta chains were all read from a single sample in a study of blood T cell repertoires in COVID-19. Clones were read by immunoSEQ multiplex PCR, and TCRdb kept only the in-frame ones, dropping some. The table records around 250,000 clones, around 90% of them present only once. Sample: peripheral blood. The receptors shown here come from a woman in her thirties or forties who had recovered from COVID-19.

The CDR3 nucleotides are TGTGCCAGCATGACGTTACTAGCGGGAGGAGATACGCAGTATTTT. Translation gives CASMTLLAGGDTQYF. This rearrangement joins TRBV7-9 to TRBJ2-3; TRBD2 matches 12 bases. The V and J ends lost 7 bases and 5 bases, in that order; junction bases with no gene match: 7. Germline V gene lookup returns CDR1 SEHNR and CDR2 FQNEAQ (reference sequence). The CDR3 extends over 15 amino acids. The variable domain in full, completed from reference TRBV7-9 and TRBJ2-3, reads DTGVSQNPRHKITKRGQNVTFRCDPISEHNRLYWYRQTLGQGPEFLTYFQNEAQLEKSRLLSDRFSAERPKGSFSTLEIQRTEQGDSAMYLCASMTLLAGGDTQYFGPGTRLTVL.

The V call is TRBV4-1, the J call TRBJ2-1, with 7 positions matching TRBD1. The junction had 7 bases not matched to a gene; V was cut back by 1 base and J by 7 bases. Germline values: CDR1 MGHRA, CDR2 YSYEKL. The CDR3 extends over 15 amino acids. The CDR3 region has the DNA TGCGCCAGCAGCCAAGCTCGGACAGGTGGTAATGAGCAGTTCTTC. It codes for CASSQARTGGNEQFF.

The chain joins TRBV28 to TRBJ1-4, with a possible D match to TRBD1 (5 bases). Germline V CDR1 and CDR2: MDHEN, SYDVKM. Trimming took 7 bases from V and 6 from J, leaving 15 bases between them. The CDR3 length is 14 residues. In DNA form, the CDR3 reads TGTGCCAGCACCGACACGGGACTCTATGAAAAACTGTTTTTT. This gives the protein CASTDTGLYEKLFF.

This chain links TRBV28 with TRBJ1-5; weak D call: TRBD1 (6 bases). V was pared by 6 bases and J by 1 base, with 10 bases between. Germline V CDR1 and CDR2: MDHEN, SYDVKM. The CDR3 runs to 14 residues. CDR3 in DNA: TGTGCCAGCAGCCTTGGACAGAGCAATCAGCCCCAGCATTTT. Amino acids: CASSLGQSNQPQHF.

The chain joins TRBV6-6 to TRBJ1-1; D is undetermined. The CDR3 covers 14 residues. Germline V CDR1 and CDR2: MNHNY, SVGAGI (reference sequence). The V end lost 8 bases, the J end lost 0 bases, and 13 bases lay between the germline ends. The CDR3 loop is CASRYPGLNTEAFF. DNA of the CDR3: TGTGCCAGCCGGTATCCGGGTTTGAACACTGAAGCTTTCTTT.

This chain uses TRBV7-8 with TRBJ2-1; a possible D gene is TRBD2 (6 bases). Germline values: CDR1 SGHVS, CDR2 FQNEAQ. With 0 bases removed from V and 0 bases from J, the gap between germline ends came to 15 bases. The CDR3 spans 18 residues. The chain's CDR3 is CASSLARGASDSYNEQFF. In nucleotides, the CDR3 is TGTGCCAGCAGCTTAGCGAGGGGTGCTAGCGACTCCTACAATGAGCAGTTCTTC.

V gene TRBV9 combines with J gene TRBJ2-3; the D is unclear. V was shortened by 0 bases and J by 2 bases, with 10 bases between the two germline ends. Germline CDR1 SGDLS, CDR2 YYNGEE. The CDR3 is made up of 15 amino acids. CDR3 in amino acids: CASSVGVSFTDTQYF. The CDR3, as DNA: TGTGCCAGCAGCGTAGGAGTCTCATTCACAGATACGCAGTATTTT.

This clone was detected only once. The gene calls are TRBV5-1 and TRBJ2-7, with TRBD2 matching 7 bases. With V trimmed by 0 bases and J by 5 bases, 11 bases remained unmatched. This CDR3 is built from 16 residues. CDR1 SGHRS and CDR2 YFSETQ come from the germline V gene. The CDR3 region is CASSLAPGGGKDEQYF. DNA of the CDR3: TGCGCCAGCAGCTTGGCCCCCGGGGGAGGGAAGGACGAGCAGTACTTC.

This clone was counted only a few times. This chain joins TRBV7-2 and TRBJ2-1, with a tentative D call TRBD2 (5 bases). Germline lookup yields CDR1 SGHTA and CDR2 FQGNSA. The CDR3 is 15 residues long. Trimming shortened V by 2 bases and J by 1 base, and 9 bases separated the two germline ends. The CDR3 DNA sequence: TGTGCCAGCAGCTTAATGAGCGGATCCTACAATGAGCAGTTCTTC. Its translation is CASSLMSGSYNEQFF.

The rearrangement links TRBV14 to TRBJ2-3; a possible D gene is TRBD2 (5 bases). This CDR3 contains 17 residues. Per germline, CDR1 SGHDN and CDR2 FVKESK. Trimming cost V 4 bases and J 2 bases, with 19 bases left between them. The CDR3 here is CASSPGHPGLHTDTQYF. Written as DNA, the CDR3 is TGTGCCAGCAGCCCAGGCCACCCCGGACTCCACACAGATACGCAGTATTTT.

This chain uses TRBV12-3 or TRBV12-4 with TRBJ1-5; perhaps TRBD1 as D (6 bases). The CDR3 covers 13 residues. V was shortened by 8 bases and J by 4 bases, with 12 bases between the two germline ends. Written as DNA, the CDR3 is TGTGCCAGCCAGGGTCAGGGGAATCAGCCCCAGCATTTT. Amino acids: CASQGQGNQPQHF.

The gene calls are TRBV5-1 and TRBJ2-1; D remains ambiguous. CDR1 and CDR2 (germline): SGHRS, YFSETQ. The CDR3 consists of 13 residues. Trimming stripped 2 bases from V and 7 bases from J, with 10 bases between. CDR3 in DNA: TGCGCCAGCAGCTTACAACGGCGGAATGAGCAGTTCTTC. As protein: CASSLQRRNEQFF.

This rearrangement joins TRBV19 to TRBJ1-3, with TRBD1 matching 8 bases. CDR3 length: 14 amino acids. Per the germline V gene, CDR1 is LNHDA and CDR2 is SQIVND (reference sequence). V lost 7 bases, J lost 2 bases, and 4 bases stayed unmatched. The CDR3 is CASTLTGAGNTIYF. CDR3 bases: TGTGCCAGTACCCTGACAGGGGCTGGAAACACCATATATTTT.

The chain carries TRBV7-9 and TRBJ1-1; 11 positions agree with TRBD1. The germline V gene has CDR1 SEHNR and CDR2 FQNEAQ (reference sequence). Trimming removed 1 base from V and 6 bases from J; junction bases left unmatched: 10. The CDR3 has 17 residues. CDR3 bases: TGTGCCAGCAGCTTAGGAAAAGGACAGGGGGCGCGAGCTGAAGCTTTCTTT. Translating gives CASSLGKGQGARAEAFF.

The J gene is TRBJ1-5, the V gene TRBV7-8; D uncertain. The germline gives CDR1 SGHVS, CDR2 FQNEAQ. The CDR3 has 13 amino acids. Trimming pared 3 bases from V and 4 bases from J, leaving 7 bases between. CDR3 bases: TGTGCCAGCAGCTTGAGCCCTAATCAGCCCCAGCATTTT. It yields the protein CASSLSPNQPQHF.

The genes are TRBV12-2 and TRBJ2-5; TRBD1, as called in the table, went unchecked against the DNA. TRBV12-2 represents a pseudogene. This CDR3 comprises 17 residues. CDR3: CASRLVGFGQGRETQYF. In DNA, the CDR3 is TGTGCAAGTCGCTTAGTAGGTTTTGGACAGGGACGCGAGACCCAGTACTTC.

This clone was found once. This rearrangement joins TRBV30 to TRBJ2-5; 7 bases are a match to TRBD2. This CDR3 region has 14 residues. CDR1 and CDR2 (germline): GTSNPN, SVGIG (reference sequence). Trimming removed 0 bases from V and 4 bases from J; junction bases left unmatched: 5. The CDR3 DNA reads TGTGCCTGGAGTGTTGCAGGGAGGGGAGAGACCCAGTACTTC. Amino acid sequence: CAWSVAGRGETQYF.

The chain combines TRBV15 with TRBJ2-1, with 11 bases lining up with TRBD2. CDR1 and CDR2 from the germline V gene are LNHNV and YYDKDF (reference sequence). V was clipped by 3 bases and J by 8 bases; unmatched bases: 9. CDR3 length equals 16 residues. CDR3 DNA: TGTGCCACCAGCAGGAGGCTTCTAGCGGGGGGTGATGAGCAGTTCTTC. Translating it yields CATSRRLLAGGDEQFF.

The chain is built from TRBV15 and TRBJ2-3, with TRBD1 identical over 7 bases. This CDR3 region has 14 residues. V trimming: 6 bases; J trimming: 1 base; junction bases outside the gene matches: 4. Per the germline V gene, CDR1 is LNHNV and CDR2 is YYDKDF (reference sequence). CDR3 in DNA: TGTGCCACCAGGAGGCAGGGGGGCACAGATACGCAGTATTTT. Translated, it gives CATRRQGGTDTQYF.

V gene TRBV5-4 combines with J gene TRBJ2-2; 12 positions match TRBD2. The CDR3 has 15 residues. The germline gives CDR1 SGHNT, CDR2 YYREEE (reference sequence). The V and J ends lost 4 bases and 6 bases, in that order; junction bases with no gene match: 4. CDR3 loop: CASSRTSGTAGELFF. The DNA for the CDR3 is TGTGCCAGCAGCCGGACTAGCGGGACGGCCGGGGAGCTGTTTTTT.

This chain links TRBV9 with TRBJ2-1, with D possibly TRBD2 on 5 matching bases. V lost 3 bases and J lost 7, with 8 bases in between. This CDR3 has 12 amino acids. Per the germline V gene, CDR1 is SGDLS and CDR2 is YYNGEE. The chain's CDR3 is CASSEDLNEQFF. The CDR3 DNA is TGTGCCAGCAGCGAGGACTTGAATGAGCAGTTCTTC.

V usage is TRBV3-1 (or the pseudogene TRBV3-2) and J usage is TRBJ2-1; 7 bases are shared with TRBD2. Per the germline V gene, CDR1 is LGHDT and CDR2 is YNNKEL (reference sequence). This CDR3 spans 15 amino acids. With V trimmed by 2 bases and J by 0 bases, 1 base remained unmatched. This CDR3 reads CASSQPGGSYNEQFF. The CDR3 nucleotides read TGTGCCAGCAGCCAACCGGGAGGCTCCTACAATGAGCAGTTCTTC.

V and J are TRBV6-2 or TRBV6-3 and TRBJ2-7, with D possibly being TRBD2 (7 bases). The germline CDR1 and CDR2 sequences are MNHEY and SVGEGT. The CDR3 is made up of 17 amino acids. V was cut by 5 bases and J by 4 bases, with 24 bases left in between. CDR3 amino acids: CASSRTPGGPGSYEQYF. CDR3 nucleotides: TGTGCCAGCAGTAGAACCCCCGGGGGGCCCGGGTCTTACGAGCAGTACTTC.

The chain couples TRBV7-2 to TRBJ2-5; unclear D gene. This CDR3 region has 11 residues. In germline, CDR1 is SGHTA, CDR2 FQGNSA. Trimming pared 4 bases from V and 5 bases from J, leaving 5 bases between. This CDR3 reads CASSSRETQYF. The CDR3 DNA is TGTGCCAGCAGCTCGCGGGAGACCCAGTACTTC.

This chain connects TRBV5-8 to TRBJ2-7; 10 bases line up with TRBD2. The CDR3 runs to 14 residues. Germline trimming cut 4 bases from V and 0 bases from J; bases unmatched to any gene: 1. Germline V gene lookup returns CDR1 SGHTS and CDR2 YDEGEE. The CDR3 DNA sequence: TGTGCCAGCAGCACTAGCGGGAACTCCTACGAGCAGTACTTC. This codes for CASSTSGNSYEQYF.

This clone was found once. The chain is built from TRBV28 and TRBJ2-2; D unresolved. The V and J ends lost 6 bases and 7 bases respectively, with 12 bases between them. The CDR3 sequence is 13 residues long. In germline, CDR1 is MDHEN, CDR2 SYDVKM. CDR3 sequence reads: CASSLSGIGELFF. Here the CDR3 DNA reads TGTGCCAGCAGCTTGAGTGGTATCGGGGAGCTGTTTTTT.

The V and J genes are TRBV10-3 and TRBJ2-7; TRBD2 matches 11 bases. J gave up 7 bases and V 0 bases, and 8 bases lay outside the gene matches. The CDR3 runs to 16 residues. Germline lookup yields CDR1 ENHRY and CDR2 SYGVKD. The CDR3 DNA reads as TGTGCCATCAGTGAGTCCGGACTAGCGGGCAGTTCTGAGCAGTACTTC. Residues: CAISESGLAGSSEQYF.

The gene calls are TRBV30 and TRBJ2-1, with 8 bases lining up with TRBD2. CDR3 length equals 14 residues. J was trimmed by 2 bases and V by 4 bases; bases with no gene match: 4. Germline-derived CDR1 and CDR2 are GTSNPN and SVGIG (reference sequence). The CDR3: CAWTLAGTYNEQFF. The CDR3, as DNA: TGTGCCTGGACGCTAGCGGGTACCTACAATGAGCAGTTCTTC. The variable domain in full, completed from reference TRBV30 and TRBJ2-1, reads SQTIHQWPATLVQPVGSPLSLECTVEGTSNPNLYWYRQAAGRGLQLLFYSVGIGQISSEVPQNLSASRPQDRQFILSSKKLLLSDSGFYLCAWTLAGTYNEQFFGPGTRLTVL.

The rearrangement links TRBV10-1 to TRBJ2-5, with 10 bases that match TRBD2. With V trimmed by 2 bases and J by 5 bases, 5 bases remained unmatched. Germline V gene data show CDR1 as WNHNN and CDR2 as SYGVQD (reference sequence). The CDR3 runs 15 residues. The CDR3 loop reads CASSETSGAHETQYF. The CDR3 DNA follows: TGCGCCAGCAGTGAGACTAGCGGGGCACACGAGACCCAGTACTTC.

The rearrangement uses TRBV7-3 and TRBJ2-3; D call uncertain. The length of the CDR3 is 16 residues. The germline V gene has CDR1 SGHTA and CDR2 FQGTGA. With 4 bases removed from V and 2 bases from J, the gap between germline ends came to 16 bases. CDR3 sequence reads: CASSSSESSHTDTQYF. In DNA, the CDR3 is TGTGCCAGCAGCTCATCAGAATCGTCCCACACAGATACGCAGTATTTT. The complete variable domain, with remaining parts taken from reference TRBV7-3 and TRBJ2-3, reads GAGVSQTPSNKVTEKGKYVELRCDPISGHTALYWYRQSLGQGPEFLIYFQGTGAADDSGLPNDRFFAVRPEGSVSTLKIQRTERGDSAVYLCASSSSESSHTDTQYFGPGTRLTVL.

The chain uses TRBV24-1 and TRBJ1-2, with D possibly matching TRBD1 (6 bases). Germline lookup yields CDR1 KGHDR and CDR2 SFDVKD. The CDR3 runs to 14 residues. Trimming shortened V by 4 bases and J by 3 bases, and 11 bases separated the two germline ends. The CDR3 DNA is TGTGCCACCAGTGACGCCGGGACATACTATGGCTACACCTTC. Translation: CATSDAGTYYGYTF.